These 32 T cell receptor beta chains came from one sample sequenced in a study of T cell clones after liver transplantation. Generated by immunoSEQ multiplex PCR, the TCRdb table keeps only in-frame clones and is missing some. The table has roughly 80,000 clones, approximately 87% seen once. The material sequenced was CD4+ T cells from blood, taken at the 22-month timepoint. The receptors originated from a human patient who received a liver transplant. The T cells may come from the graft donor.

This chain joins TRBV28 and TRBJ2-3; D not resolved. V gave up 1 base and J gave up 0 bases, with 20 bases separating them. The CDR3 totals 19 residues. Germline CDR1 and CDR2: MDHEN and SYDVKM. DNA for the CDR3: TGTGCCAGCAGTTTATTGTATGGTGGAGCGCTATCTAGCACAGATACGCAGTATTTT. Translation: CASSLLYGGALSSTDTQYF.

The chain has TRBV7-2 and TRBJ2-5, with D possibly TRBD2 on 5 matching bases. V was cut by 0 bases and J by 4 bases, with 9 bases left in between. This CDR3 spans 14 amino acids. Germline V gene data show CDR1 as SGHTA and CDR2 as FQGNSA. Written as DNA, the CDR3 is TGTGCCAGCAGCTTAGCCCTAGCCGGAGAGACCCAGTACTTC. Translating gives CASSLALAGETQYF.

In its sample, this clone was seen a few times. This chain uses TRBV7-2 with TRBJ2-5; 7 nucleotides match TRBD2. This CDR3 region has 16 residues. The germline gives CDR1 SGHTA, CDR2 FQGNSA. Trimming took 5 bases from V and 7 from J; bases not matched to a gene: 16. The CDR3 region has the DNA TGTGCCAGCAGCCCCCGGCTAGCGGACCGAACGGGGACCCAGTACTTC. Protein: CASSPRLADRTGTQYF.

The J gene is TRBJ2-7, the V gene TRBV18, with 8 bases lining up with TRBD1. With V trimmed by 1 base and J by 5 bases, 4 bases remained unmatched. The germline V gene encodes CDR1 KGHSH and CDR2 LQKENI. CDR3 size: 14 residues. The CDR3 DNA is TGTGCCAGCTCACCACGGGACAGGTTCCACGAGCAGTACTTC. Protein: CASSPRDRFHEQYF.

This chain links TRBV13 with TRBJ2-7; 10 bases map to TRBD1. J gave up 12 bases and V 6 bases, and 11 bases lay outside the gene matches. The V gene's germline CDR1 is PRHDT and CDR2 FYEKMQ (reference sequence). The CDR3 loop spans 13 amino acids. Here the CDR3 DNA reads TGTGCCAGCAGTCTGAAGGGACAGGGGACACGGTACTTC. Translation gives CASSLKGQGTRYF.

This chain uses TRBV28 with TRBJ1-2; 9 positions match TRBD1. J gave up 2 bases and V 3 bases, and 10 bases lay outside the gene matches. CDR3 size: 17 residues. Germline CDR1 reads MDHEN; CDR2 reads SYDVKM. The CDR3 DNA is TGTGCCAGCAGTTTCGTCTCATTGGGACAGGGCAACTATGGCTACACCTTC. Protein sequence: CASSFVSLGQGNYGYTF.

This sequence joins TRBV18 and TRBJ2-1, with D perhaps matching TRBD1 (5 bases). CDR1 is KGHSH and CDR2 is LQKENI in the germline V gene. This CDR3 comprises 13 residues. The ends were cut back, 1 base at V and 8 bases at J, with 9 bases in the middle. The CDR3: CASSPREGDEQFF. The CDR3 nucleotides are TGTGCCAGCTCACCACGGGAAGGGGATGAGCAGTTCTTC.

The rearrangement uses TRBV4-1 and TRBJ2-1; 14 bases are shared with TRBD2. The CDR3 spans 14 residues. The germline gives CDR1 MGHRA, CDR2 YSYEKL. The V gene end was trimmed by 0 bases and the J gene end by 15 bases; junction bases not matched to a gene: 4. The CDR3 is CASSQEGLAGAPFF. CDR3 nucleotide sequence: TGCGCCAGCAGCCAAGAGGGACTAGCGGGAGCCCCGTTCTTC.

The V and J genes are TRBV10-3 and TRBJ2-3; 11 nucleotides align to TRBD2. With 6 bases clipped from V and 3 bases from J, the junction kept 2 bases outside the gene matches. This CDR3 spans 14 amino acids. Per the germline V gene, CDR1 is ENHRY and CDR2 is SYGVKD. The CDR3 sequence: CAIRLAGETDTQYF. The DNA of the CDR3 is TGTGCCATCAGACTAGCGGGGGAAACAGATACGCAGTATTTT.

The chain has TRBV29-1 and TRBJ2-7; 8 bases agree with TRBD1. Losses at the gene ends were 6 bases for V and 5 bases for J; bases not matched to a gene: 9. The V gene's germline CDR1 is SQVTM and CDR2 ANQGSEA. This CDR3 contains 13 residues. The chain's CDR3 is CSVLRTGTDEQYF. CDR3 nucleotide sequence: TGCAGCGTCCTTAGGACAGGGACCGACGAGCAGTACTTC.

J is TRBJ2-1 and V is TRBV11-3; D uncertain. Germline V gene sequence: CDR1 SGHNT, CDR2 YENEEA. This CDR3 comprises 14 residues. V was shortened by 3 bases and J by 1 base, with 7 bases between the two germline ends. CDR3 in amino acids: CASSFLGSYNEQFF. CDR3 in DNA: TGTGCCAGCAGCTTTTTGGGGTCCTACAATGAGCAGTTCTTC.

The rearrangement links TRBV29-1 to TRBJ2-6; the match to TRBD1 covers 11 bases. The V and J ends lost 6 bases and 0 bases, in that order; junction bases with no gene match: 1. CDR3 length: 15 amino acids. Germline CDR1 and CDR2: SQVTM and ANQGSEA. This chain's CDR3 is CSVGQGGSGANVLTF. The CDR3 DNA is TGCAGCGTGGGACAGGGGGGCTCTGGGGCCAACGTCCTGACTTTC.

The chain combines TRBV28 with TRBJ2-2; tentative D call: TRBD2 (6 bases). V shed 5 bases and J shed 5 bases, with 12 bases lying between them. The CDR3 has 14 amino acids. Germline CDR1 and CDR2: MDHEN and SYDVKM. CDR3 region: CASSGGSGTGELFF. The CDR3 DNA reads TGTGCCAGCAGTGGGGGGAGTGGAACCGGGGAGCTGTTTTTT.

V is TRBV7-9 and J is TRBJ1-5, with D uncertain. The germline V and J ends were trimmed by 8 bases and 6 bases, with 17 bases remaining between them. The germline CDR1 and CDR2 sequences are SEHNR and FQNEAQ (reference sequence). The CDR3 covers 14 residues. CDR3 region: CASRQRLGSQPQHF. CDR3 DNA sequence: TGTGCCAGCCGACAACGGCTAGGATCTCAGCCCCAGCATTTT.

This sequence joins TRBV7-9 and TRBJ2-7; the match to TRBD2 covers 9 bases. This CDR3 has 16 amino acids. V shed 5 bases and J 6 bases; nucleotides not matched to a gene: 14. Germline V gene sequence: CDR1 SEHNR, CDR2 FQNEAQ (reference sequence). The CDR3 nucleotides read TGTGCCAGCAGCCATCTCCGGCTAGCGGGACCCGGCGAGCAGTACTTC. Protein: CASSHLRLAGPGEQYF.

The chain employs TRBV7-9 and TRBJ2-5; 10 bases map to TRBD2. Germline V gene lookup returns CDR1 SEHNR and CDR2 FQNEAQ (reference sequence). Germline trimming cut 7 bases from V and 5 bases from J; bases unmatched to any gene: 7. The CDR3 is 14 residues long. CDR3 coding DNA: TGTGCCAGCACGAGCGGGAGGGCCGGGGAGACCCAGTACTTC. Protein: CASTSGRAGETQYF.

The chain joins TRBV7-3 to TRBJ1-2, with TRBD1 matching over 8 bases. Germline loops: CDR1 SGHTA, CDR2 FQGTGA. The trim removed 5 bases at V and 6 bases at J, leaving 8 bases unmatched. This CDR3 is 14 amino acids long. This chain's CDR3 is CASSARTGKDGYTF. Here the CDR3 DNA reads TGTGCCAGCAGCGCCCGGACAGGGAAGGATGGCTACACCTTC.

This sequence joins TRBV6-1 and TRBJ2-5, with D perhaps TRBD2 (7 bases). This CDR3 is 14 amino acids long. V lost 4 bases to trimming and J lost 3 bases, with 12 bases between them. CDR1 MNHNS and CDR2 SASEGT come from the germline V gene. CDR3 bases: TGTGCCAGCAGTGGGGGGGGCGGGGAAGAGACCCAGTACTTC. Translated, it gives CASSGGGGEETQYF.

The rearrangement joins TRBV5-6 to TRBJ2-2; D gene uncertain. The CDR3 is made up of 16 amino acids. Germline CDR1 is SGHDT and CDR2 is YYEEEE. V shed 1 base and J shed 2 bases, with 12 bases lying between them. The CDR3 is CASSLLGKQNTGELFF. CDR3 nucleotides: TGTGCCAGCAGCTTGTTAGGGAAACAAAACACCGGGGAGCTGTTTTTT. The complete variable domain, with remaining parts taken from reference TRBV5-6 and TRBJ2-2, reads DAGVTQSPTHLIKTRGQQVTLRCSPKSGHDTVSWYQQALGQGPQFIFQYYEEEERQRGNFPDRFSGHQFPNYSSELNVNALLLGDSALYLCASSLLGKQNTGELFFGEGSRLTVL.

This clone showed up just once. The chain uses TRBV6-6 and TRBJ1-2; D remains ambiguous. Trimming cost V 2 bases and J 4 bases, with 5 bases left between them. The CDR3 runs to 12 residues. From germline, CDR1 is MNHNY and CDR2 SVGAGI (reference sequence). The CDR3: CASSYEVYGYTF. Written as DNA, the CDR3 is TGTGCCAGCAGTTACGAAGTCTATGGCTACACCTTC.

CDR3 DNA: TGTGCCAGCAGCCGGAGCGGCCCCTACGAGCAGTACTTC. This translates into CASSRSGPYEQYF. The chain carries TRBV7-9 and TRBJ2-7; D perhaps matches TRBD2 (5 bases). Germline V gene sequence: CDR1 SEHNR, CDR2 FQNEAQ (reference sequence). The germline V and J ends were trimmed by 5 bases and 2 bases, with 10 bases remaining between them. This CDR3 comprises 13 residues.

The chain uses TRBV28 and TRBJ1-4; TRBD1 matches at 9 bases. V lost 3 bases and J lost 10; bases outside the gene matches: 6. In germline, CDR1 is MDHEN, CDR2 SYDVKM. The CDR3 spans 14 residues. The CDR3 reads CASSLVGQGLKLFF. The CDR3 coding sequence is TGTGCCAGCAGTTTGGTGGGACAGGGTCTAAAACTGTTTTTT.

The chain employs TRBV7-2 and TRBJ2-1; D is ambiguous. V dropped 5 bases and J dropped 2 bases, with 10 bases sitting between them. This CDR3 has 14 amino acids. The germline CDR1 and CDR2 sequences are SGHTA and FQGNSA. In DNA form, the CDR3 reads TGTGCCAGCAGCACGACTGGGACCTACAATGAGCAGTTCTTC. Its translation is CASSTTGTYNEQFF.

As for this clone: Sequence at one end of the junction differs from germline and may be a read error. The chain combines TRBV19 with TRBJ2-1, with 12 bases fitting TRBD2. This CDR3 contains 14 residues. The germline V gene encodes CDR1 LNHDA and CDR2 SQIVND (reference sequence). CDR3 sequence: CASSIPLAGGPRIF. CDR3 nucleotide sequence: TGTGCCAGTAGTATCCCGCTAGCGGGGGGGCCAAGAATCTTC.

This clone was seen just once. V and J are TRBV6-6 and TRBJ1-2; D unresolved. The V end was cut by 0 bases, the J end by 3 bases, with 5 bases between. The V gene's germline CDR1 is MNHNY and CDR2 SVGAGI (reference sequence). The CDR3 length is 13 residues. CDR3 amino acids: CASSYSKYYGYTF. In DNA, the CDR3 is TGTGCCAGCAGTTACTCGAAGTACTATGGCTACACCTTC.

The table lists this clone with a count of one. The rearrangement links TRBV6-6 to TRBJ2-5; D may be TRBD1 (5 bases). This CDR3 has 14 amino acids. Germline CDR1 MNHNY, CDR2 SVGAGI (reference sequence). Trimming pared 0 bases from V and 3 bases from J, leaving 8 bases between. The CDR3 region has the DNA TGTGCCAGCAGTTACTCAGGCAGGGAAGAGACCCAGTACTTC. Translated, it gives CASSYSGREETQYF.

V is TRBV29-1 and J is TRBJ1-1, with D possibly being TRBD1 (5 bases). V lost 3 bases and J lost 1, with 9 bases in between. The CDR3 contains 13 residues. The germline V gene has CDR1 SQVTM and CDR2 ANQGSEA. CDR3 loop: CSVDAQGNTEAFF. The CDR3 bases are TGCAGCGTTGATGCCCAGGGGAACACTGAAGCTTTCTTT.

The CDR3 DNA reads as TGTGCAGTATTGGGGCTTACGGGCTATGGCTACACCTTC. This codes for CAVLGLTGYGYTF. This chain links TRBV6-1 with TRBJ1-2; TRBD1 might be the D (5 bases). Germline V CDR1 and CDR2: MNHNS, SASEGT. The CDR3 extends over 13 amino acids.

The gene calls are TRBV7-9 and TRBJ2-5; possible D gene TRBD1, 5 bases. This CDR3 region has 14 residues. V was trimmed by 5 bases and J by 4 bases, leaving 14 bases between them. Germline loops: CDR1 SEHNR, CDR2 FQNEAQ (reference sequence). The CDR3 coding sequence is TGTGCCAGCAGCCCTGGACAAGGGCCAGAGACCCAGTACTTC. Translated, it gives CASSPGQGPETQYF.

This chain connects TRBV5-1 to TRBJ2-5, with 8 positions matching TRBD1. The V and J ends lost 2 bases and 5 bases, in that order; junction bases with no gene match: 5. Germline CDR1 reads SGHRS; CDR2 reads YFSETQ. The length of the CDR3 is 14 residues. The DNA of the CDR3 is TGCGCCAGCAGCTTTACAGGGGGGCGTGAGACCCAGTACTTC. Its translation is CASSFTGGRETQYF.

This sequence joins TRBV28 and TRBJ1-1; a weak D match, TRBD1 (5 bases). The CDR3 is made up of 14 amino acids. With 3 bases removed from V and 8 bases from J, the gap between germline ends came to 16 bases. From germline, CDR1 is MDHEN and CDR2 SYDVKM. CDR3 region: CASSFGLRGREAFF. The CDR3 DNA is TGTGCCAGCAGTTTCGGACTGAGGGGACGCGAAGCTTTCTTT.

V gene TRBV9 combines with J gene TRBJ2-1, with TRBD2 identical over 7 bases. This CDR3 is built from 15 residues. Germline trimming cut 3 bases from V and 8 bases from J; bases unmatched to any gene: 11. The germline V gene encodes CDR1 SGDLS and CDR2 YYNGEE. The DNA for the CDR3 is TGTGCCAGCAGCGGTGGTGGCGGCGGGAGTTATGAGCAGTTCTTC. The encoded protein is CASSGGGGGSYEQFF.